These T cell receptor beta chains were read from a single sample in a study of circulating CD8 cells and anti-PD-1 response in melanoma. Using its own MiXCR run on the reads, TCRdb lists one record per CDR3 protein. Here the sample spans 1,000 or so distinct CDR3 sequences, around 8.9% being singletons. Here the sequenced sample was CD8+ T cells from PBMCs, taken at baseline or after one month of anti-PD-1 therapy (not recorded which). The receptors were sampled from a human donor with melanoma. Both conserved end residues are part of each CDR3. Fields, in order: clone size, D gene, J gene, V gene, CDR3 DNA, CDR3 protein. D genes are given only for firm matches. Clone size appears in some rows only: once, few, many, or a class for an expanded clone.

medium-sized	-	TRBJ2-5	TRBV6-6	TGTGCCAGCAGTACCCCCGGGGCGGAGATGGAAGAGACCCAGTACTTC	CASSTPGAEMEETQYF
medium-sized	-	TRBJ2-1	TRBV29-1	TGCACCTGCGAGGGGTGGGACAACAATGAGCAGTTCTTC	CTCEGWDNNEQFF
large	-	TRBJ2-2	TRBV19	TGTGCCAGTAGTATAGGGGAGGCCGGGGAGCTGTTTTTT	CASSIGEAGELFF
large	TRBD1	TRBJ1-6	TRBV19	TGTGCCAGTAGTATAGACCTTACAGGGGCTCATAATTCACCCCTCCACTTT	CASSIDLTGAHNSPLHF
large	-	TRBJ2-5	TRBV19	TGTGCCAGTAAGAGCGGCGGGCAAGAGACCCAGTACTTC	CASKSGGQETQYF
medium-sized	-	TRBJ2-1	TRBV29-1	TGCAGCGTTGATTTAAGATACAATGAGCAGTTCTTC	CSVDLRYNEQFF
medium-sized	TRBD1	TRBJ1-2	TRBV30	TGTGCCTGGGCGACAGGGGGGGTCTATGGCTACACCTTC	CAWATGGVYGYTF
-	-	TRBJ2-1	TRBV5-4	TGTGCCAGCAGCTTTGACTGGACAAATGAGCAGTTCTTC	CASSFDWTNEQFF
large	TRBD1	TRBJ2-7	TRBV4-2	TGTGCCAGCAGCCAAGTAAGAACAGGGGGTAGCGAGCAGTACTTC	CASSQVRTGGSEQYF
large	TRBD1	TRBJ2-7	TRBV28	TGTGCCAGCAGTTCCCCCGGGACAGGGATACACGAGCAGTACTTC	CASSSPGTGIHEQYF
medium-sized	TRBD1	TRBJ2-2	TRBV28	TGTGCCACTCTAGGGACAGGATCCACCCGGGAGCTGTTTTTT	CATLGTGSTRELFF
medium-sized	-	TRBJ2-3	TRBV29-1	TGCAGCGTTGAAGAGGTCGGGCCCAATACGCAGTATTTT	CSVEEVGPNTQYF
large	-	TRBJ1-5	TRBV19	TGTGCCAGTAGCCCAGACGGGCTGGTCAATCAGCCCCAGCATTTT	CASSPDGLVNQPQHF
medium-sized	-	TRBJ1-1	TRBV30	TGTGCCTGGAGCATGGATCCGAACACTGAAGCTTTCTTT	CAWSMDPNTEAFF
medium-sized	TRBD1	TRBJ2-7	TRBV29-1	TGCAGCGTCGAGGGGGACAGCGCCTACGAGCAGTACTTC	CSVEGDSAYEQYF
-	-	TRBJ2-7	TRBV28	TGTGCCCGCAGTTCCCACCTCCGACAGGAGCAGTACTTC	CARSSHLRQEQYF
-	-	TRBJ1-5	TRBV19	TGTGCCAGTACTACCCCTCATGGGGGTTCCCAGCATTTT	CASTTPHGGSQHF
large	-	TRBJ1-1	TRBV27	TGTGCCAGCGAAAGCGCGGGTCTGGCAGGGGAGAACACTGAAGCTTTCTTT	CASESAGLAGENTEAFF
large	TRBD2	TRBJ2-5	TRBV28	TGTGCCAGCAGTTTTTTAGCGGGGGGGCCCGACCAAGAGACCCAGTACTTC	CASSFLAGGPDQETQYF
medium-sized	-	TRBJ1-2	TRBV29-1	TGCAGCGTTGAAGGGGAAGAGGAGAACTATGGCTACACCTTC	CSVEGEEENYGYTF
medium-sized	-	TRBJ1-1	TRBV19	TGTGCCAGTAGTCCTCGGACAGTCATGAACACTGAAGCTTTCTTT	CASSPRTVMNTEAFF
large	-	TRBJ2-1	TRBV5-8	TGTGCCAGCAGCTTGTCGGGACCAGAGCAGTTCTTC	CASSLSGPEQFF
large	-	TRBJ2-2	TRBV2	TGTGCCAGCCGGCCAAACGACACCGGGGAGCTGTTTTTT	CASRPNDTGELFF
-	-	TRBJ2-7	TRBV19	TGTGCCAGTAGCGCGGGACCTCGGGGGTACGAGCAGTACTTC	CASSAGPRGYEQYF
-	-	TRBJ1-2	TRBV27	TGTGCCAGCAGAACAGGGAGTCACTATGGCTACACCTTC	CASRTGSHYGYTF
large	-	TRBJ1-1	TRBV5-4	TGTGCCAGCAGCTTCATGGGGAGCCCCCCTGAAGCTTTCTTT	CASSFMGSPPEAFF
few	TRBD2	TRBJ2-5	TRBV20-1	TGCAGTGCTAGGGGCCGACAGGATCTCGGTCGCGGTCGTGGAGCGGGGGTCCAAGAGACCCAGTACTTC	CSARGRQDLGRGRGAGVQETQYF
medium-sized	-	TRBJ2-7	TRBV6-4	TGTGCCAGCAGCCCCTCGGGGACCAGCTACGAGCAGTACTTC	CASSPSGTSYEQYF
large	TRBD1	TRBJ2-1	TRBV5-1	TGCGCCAGCAGCTCGGACAGGGAAATGGATGAGCAGTTCTTC	CASSSDREMDEQFF
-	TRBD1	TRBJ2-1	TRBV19	TGTGCCAGTAGTAGCACAGGGGCCTATGAGCAGTTCTTC	CASSSTGAYEQFF
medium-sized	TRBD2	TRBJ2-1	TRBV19	TGTGCCAGTACTCCAGGACTAGCGGTTTACAATGAGCAGTTCTTC	CASTPGLAVYNEQFF
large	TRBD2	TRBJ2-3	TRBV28	TGTGCCAGCAGTTTCCAGCGAGCGGGGGCCACAGATACGCAGTATTTT	CASSFQRAGATDTQYF
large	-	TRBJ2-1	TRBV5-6	TGTGCCAGCAGCTCCTCGGACAATGAGCAGTTCTTC	CASSSSDNEQFF
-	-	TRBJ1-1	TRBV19	TGTGCCAGTAGTACCGGATGGACAGCGAACACTGAAGCTTTCTTT	CASSTGWTANTEAFF